Reported below is one T cell receptor beta chain. Its antigen is unidentified. The entry originates in a study of cytomegalovirus exposure and HLA in healthy donors. Study findings and constraints: Earlier analysis yielded a pattern in which most TCR beta V segments were productive about 90% or about 30% of the time.

The PCR made use of 60 Vbeta and 13 Jbeta primers. Sequencing used immunoSEQ multiplex PCR; TCRdb keeps in-frame clones, though not all of them. The sample records fewer than 250,000 clones, approximately 79% being singletons. CDR3 length equals 16 residues. The junction had 6 bases not matched to a gene; V was cut back by 3 bases and J by 1 base. Germline assignment: CDR1 LNHNV and CDR2 YYDKDF (reference sequence). This receptor was taken from a girl aged 2-10 years in good health and CMV-seronegative. The chain is built from TRBV15 and TRBJ2-5; 9 bases line up with TRBD2. The specimen sequenced was PBMCs. The CDR3 nucleotides are TGTGCCACCAGCAGGGGGGCGGGAGGGATCCAAGAGACCCAGTACTTC. As protein: CATSRGAGGIQETQYF.